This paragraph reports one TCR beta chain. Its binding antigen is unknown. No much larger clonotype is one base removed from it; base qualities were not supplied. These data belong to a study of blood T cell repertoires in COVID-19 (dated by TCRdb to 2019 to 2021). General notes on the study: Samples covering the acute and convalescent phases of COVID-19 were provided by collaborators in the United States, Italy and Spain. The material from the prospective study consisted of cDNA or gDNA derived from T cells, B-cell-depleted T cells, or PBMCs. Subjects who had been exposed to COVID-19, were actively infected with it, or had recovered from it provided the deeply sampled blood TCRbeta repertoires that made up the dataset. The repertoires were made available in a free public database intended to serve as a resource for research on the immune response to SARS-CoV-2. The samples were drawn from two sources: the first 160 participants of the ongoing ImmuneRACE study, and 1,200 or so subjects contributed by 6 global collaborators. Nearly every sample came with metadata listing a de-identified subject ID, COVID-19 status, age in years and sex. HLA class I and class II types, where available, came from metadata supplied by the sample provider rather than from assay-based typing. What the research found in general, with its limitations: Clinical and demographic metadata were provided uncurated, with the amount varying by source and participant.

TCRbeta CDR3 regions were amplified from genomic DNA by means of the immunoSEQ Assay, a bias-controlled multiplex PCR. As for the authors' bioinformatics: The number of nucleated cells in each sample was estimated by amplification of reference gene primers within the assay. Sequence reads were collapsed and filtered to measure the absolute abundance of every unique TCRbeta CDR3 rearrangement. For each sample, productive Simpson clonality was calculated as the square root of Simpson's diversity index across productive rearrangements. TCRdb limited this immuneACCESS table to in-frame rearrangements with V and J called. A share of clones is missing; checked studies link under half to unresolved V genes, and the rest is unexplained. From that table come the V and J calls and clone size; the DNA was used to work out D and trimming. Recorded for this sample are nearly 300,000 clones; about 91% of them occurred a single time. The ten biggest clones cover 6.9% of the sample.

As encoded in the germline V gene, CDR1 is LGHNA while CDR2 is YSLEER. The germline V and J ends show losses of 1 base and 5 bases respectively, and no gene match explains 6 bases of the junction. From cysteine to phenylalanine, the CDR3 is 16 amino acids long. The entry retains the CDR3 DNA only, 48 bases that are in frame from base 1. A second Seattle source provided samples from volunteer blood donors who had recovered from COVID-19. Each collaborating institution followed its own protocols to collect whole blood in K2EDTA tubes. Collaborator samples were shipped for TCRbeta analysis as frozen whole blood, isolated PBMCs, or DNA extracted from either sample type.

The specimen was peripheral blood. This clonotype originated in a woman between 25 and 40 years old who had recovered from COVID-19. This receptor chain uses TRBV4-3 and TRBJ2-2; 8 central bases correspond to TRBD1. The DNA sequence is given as TGCGCCAGCAGCCAAGCCCCCAGGGGGCGTACCGGGGAGCTGTTTTTT. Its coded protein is CASSQAPRGRTGELFF.